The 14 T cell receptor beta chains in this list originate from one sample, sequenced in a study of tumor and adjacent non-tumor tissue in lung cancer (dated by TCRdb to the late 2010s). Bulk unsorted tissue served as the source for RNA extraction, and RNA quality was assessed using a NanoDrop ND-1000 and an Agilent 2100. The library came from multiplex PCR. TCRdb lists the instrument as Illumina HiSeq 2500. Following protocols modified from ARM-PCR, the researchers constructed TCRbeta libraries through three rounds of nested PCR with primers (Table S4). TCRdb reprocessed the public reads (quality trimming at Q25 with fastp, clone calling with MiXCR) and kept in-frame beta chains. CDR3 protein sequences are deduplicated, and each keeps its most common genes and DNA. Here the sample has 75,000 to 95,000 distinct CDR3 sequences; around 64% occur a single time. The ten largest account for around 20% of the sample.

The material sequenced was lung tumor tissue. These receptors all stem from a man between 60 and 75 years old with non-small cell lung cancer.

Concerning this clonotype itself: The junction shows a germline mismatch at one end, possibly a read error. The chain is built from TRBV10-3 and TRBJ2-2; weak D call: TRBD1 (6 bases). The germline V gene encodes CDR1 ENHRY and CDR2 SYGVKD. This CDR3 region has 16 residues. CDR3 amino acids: CAISPVTGLNTEELFF. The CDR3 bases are TGTGCCATCAGTCCCGTGACAGGCCTGAACACCGAGGAGCTGTTTTTT.

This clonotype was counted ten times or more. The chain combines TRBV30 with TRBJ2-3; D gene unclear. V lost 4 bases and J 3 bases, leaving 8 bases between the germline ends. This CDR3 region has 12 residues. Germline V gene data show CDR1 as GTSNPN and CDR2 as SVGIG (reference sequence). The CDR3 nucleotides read TGTGCCTGGAATCTGTATACAGATACGCAGTATTTT. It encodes CAWNLYTDTQYF.

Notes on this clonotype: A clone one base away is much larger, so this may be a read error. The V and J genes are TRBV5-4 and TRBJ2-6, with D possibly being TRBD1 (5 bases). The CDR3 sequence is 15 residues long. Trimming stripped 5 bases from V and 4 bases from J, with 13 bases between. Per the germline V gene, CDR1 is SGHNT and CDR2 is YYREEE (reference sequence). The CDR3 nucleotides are TGTGCCAGCAGGTTGTCAGGGCGGGGGGCCAACGTCCTGACTTTC. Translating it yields CASRLSGRGANVLTF.

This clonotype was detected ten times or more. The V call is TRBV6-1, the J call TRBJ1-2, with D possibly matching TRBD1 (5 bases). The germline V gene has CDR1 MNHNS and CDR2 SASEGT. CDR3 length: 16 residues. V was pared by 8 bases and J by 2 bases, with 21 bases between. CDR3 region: CASRQKLSAPNYGYTF. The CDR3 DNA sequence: TGTGCCAGCCGACAGAAACTAAGTGCACCCAACTATGGCTACACCTTC.

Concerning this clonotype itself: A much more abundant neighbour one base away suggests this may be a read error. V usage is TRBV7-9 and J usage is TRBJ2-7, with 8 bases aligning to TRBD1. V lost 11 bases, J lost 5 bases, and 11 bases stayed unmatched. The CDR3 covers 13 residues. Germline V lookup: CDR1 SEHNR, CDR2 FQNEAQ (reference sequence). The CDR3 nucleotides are TGTGCCGGCACCAGGACAGGGAAAAACGAGCAGTACTTC. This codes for CAGTRTGKNEQYF.

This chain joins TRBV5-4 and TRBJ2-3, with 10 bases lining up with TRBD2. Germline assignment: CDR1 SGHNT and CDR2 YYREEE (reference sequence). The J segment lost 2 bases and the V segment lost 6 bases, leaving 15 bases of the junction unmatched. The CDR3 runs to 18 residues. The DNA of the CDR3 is TGTGCCAGCAAGCATGGGGCTAGCGGGGGAATTGACACAGATACGCAGTATTTT. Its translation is CASKHGASGGIDTDTQYF.

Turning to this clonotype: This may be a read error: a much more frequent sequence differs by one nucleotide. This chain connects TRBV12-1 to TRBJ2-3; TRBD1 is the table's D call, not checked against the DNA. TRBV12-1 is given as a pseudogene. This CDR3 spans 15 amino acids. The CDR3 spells CAGSSVGRSVNTQYF. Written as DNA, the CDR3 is TGTGCCGGCAGCTCCGTTGGGCGGAGTGTAAATACGCAGTATTTT.

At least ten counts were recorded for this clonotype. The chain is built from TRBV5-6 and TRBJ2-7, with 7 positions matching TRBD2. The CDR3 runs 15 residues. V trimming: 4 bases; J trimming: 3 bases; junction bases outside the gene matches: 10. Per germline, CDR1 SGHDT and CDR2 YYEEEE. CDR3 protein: CASSGAGVSYYEQYF. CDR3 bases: TGTGCCAGCAGCGGGGCGGGAGTATCTTACTACGAGCAGTACTTC.

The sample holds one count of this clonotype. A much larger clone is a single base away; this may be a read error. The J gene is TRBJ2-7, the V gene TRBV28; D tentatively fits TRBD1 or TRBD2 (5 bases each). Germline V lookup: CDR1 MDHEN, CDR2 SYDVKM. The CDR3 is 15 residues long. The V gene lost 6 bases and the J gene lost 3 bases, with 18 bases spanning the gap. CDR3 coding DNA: TGTGCCAGCAGCCCACACGGGACCCAAAGCTACGAGCAGTACTTC. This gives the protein CASSPHGTQSYEQYF. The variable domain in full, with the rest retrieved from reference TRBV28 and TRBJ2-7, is DVKVTQSSRYLVKRTGEKVFLECVQDMDHENMFWYRQDPGLGLRLIYFSYDVKMKEKGDIPEGYSVSREKKERFSLILESASTNQTSMYLCASSPHGTQSYEQYFGPGTRLTVT.

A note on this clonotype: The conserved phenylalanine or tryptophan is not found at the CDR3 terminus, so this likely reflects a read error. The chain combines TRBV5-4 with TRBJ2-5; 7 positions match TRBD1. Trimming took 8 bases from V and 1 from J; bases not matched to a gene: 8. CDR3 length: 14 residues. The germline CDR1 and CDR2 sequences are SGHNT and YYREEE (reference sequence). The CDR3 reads CASKTGTAQETQYV. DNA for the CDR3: TGTGCCAGTAAGACAGGGACGGCCCAAGAGACCCAGTACGTC.

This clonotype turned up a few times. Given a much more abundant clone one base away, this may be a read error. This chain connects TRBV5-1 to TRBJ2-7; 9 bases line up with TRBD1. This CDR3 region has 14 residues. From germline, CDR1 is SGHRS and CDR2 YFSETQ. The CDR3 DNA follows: TGCGTCAGCAGCCCGACAGGGGGAAACTACGAGCAGTACTTC. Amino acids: CVSSPTGGNYEQYF.

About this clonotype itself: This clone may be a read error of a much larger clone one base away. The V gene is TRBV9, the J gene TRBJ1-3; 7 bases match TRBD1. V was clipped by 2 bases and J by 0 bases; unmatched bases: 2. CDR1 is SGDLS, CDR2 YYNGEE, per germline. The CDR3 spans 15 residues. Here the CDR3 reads CASSVTGLSGNTIYF. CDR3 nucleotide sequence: TGTGCCAGCAGCGTGACAGGGCTCTCTGGAAACACCATATATTTT.

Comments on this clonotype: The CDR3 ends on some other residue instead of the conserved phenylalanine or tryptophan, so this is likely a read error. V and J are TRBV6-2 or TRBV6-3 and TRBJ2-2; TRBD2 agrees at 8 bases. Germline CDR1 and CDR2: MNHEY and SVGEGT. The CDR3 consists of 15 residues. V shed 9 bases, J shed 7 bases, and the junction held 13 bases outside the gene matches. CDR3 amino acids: CASSTPLAGHGELFS. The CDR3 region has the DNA TGTGCCAGTAGTACTCCGCTAGCGGGCCACGGGGAGCTGTTTTCT.

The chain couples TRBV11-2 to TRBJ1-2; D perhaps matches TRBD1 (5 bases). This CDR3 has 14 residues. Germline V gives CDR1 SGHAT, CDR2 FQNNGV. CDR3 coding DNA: TGTGAAAGCAGGGCAAGTGCGGGGGTCGGTGGCTACACCTTC. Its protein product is CESRASAGVGGYTF.